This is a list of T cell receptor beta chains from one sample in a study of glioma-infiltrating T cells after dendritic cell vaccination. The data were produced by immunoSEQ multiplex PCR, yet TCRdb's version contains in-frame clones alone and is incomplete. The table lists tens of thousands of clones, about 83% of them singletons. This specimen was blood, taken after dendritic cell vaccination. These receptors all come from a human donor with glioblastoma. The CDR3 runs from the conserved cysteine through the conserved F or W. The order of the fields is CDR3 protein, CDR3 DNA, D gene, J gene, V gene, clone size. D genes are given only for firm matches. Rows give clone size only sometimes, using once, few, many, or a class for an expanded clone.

CDR3: CASSQVTGLYNEQFF; DNA: TGCGCCAGCAGCCAGGTGACAGGTCTTTACAATGAGCAGTTCTTC; D: NA; J: TRBJ2-1; V: TRBV4-3; size: NA
CDR3: CASSPPGTGDTPQHF; DNA: TGTGCCAGCAGCCCCCCCGGGACAGGGGATACGCCCCAGCATTTT; D: TRBD1; J: TRBJ1-5; V: TRBV7-8; size: few
CDR3: CASSLDIDGGYTF; DNA: TGTGCCAGCAGCTTAGACATAGACGGGGGCTACACCTTC; D: NA; J: TRBJ1-2; V: TRBV11-2; size: NA
CDR3: CASSLGPSGRTARTYEQYF; DNA: TGTGCCAGCAGCTTAGGGCCTAGCGGGCGGACGGCGAGAACCTACGAGCAGTACTTC; D: TRBD2; J: TRBJ2-7; V: TRBV7-2; size: NA
CDR3: CASSVGQGSQPQHF; DNA: TGTGCCAGCAGTGTTGGACAGGGGTCTCAGCCCCAGCATTTT; D: TRBD1; J: TRBJ1-5; V: TRBV6-6; size: few
CDR3: CASSTGQGDNEKLFF; DNA: TGCGCCAGCAGCACAGGACAGGGCGATAATGAAAAACTGTTTTTT; D: TRBD1; J: TRBJ1-4; V: TRBV5-1; size: NA
CDR3: CASSLGPTSEAFF; DNA: TGCGCCAGCAGCTTGGGGCCGACTTCTGAAGCTTTCTTT; D: NA; J: TRBJ1-1; V: TRBV5-1; size: NA
CDR3: CASSLDGTGGWEQYF; DNA: TGTGCCAGCAGCTTAGATGGGACAGGGGGCTGGGAGCAGTACTTC; D: TRBD1; J: TRBJ2-7; V: TRBV7-9; size: NA
CDR3: CASSLWGQGREKLFF; DNA: TGCGCCAGCAGCCTGTGGGGGCAGGGTAGGGAAAAACTGTTTTTT; D: NA; J: TRBJ1-4; V: TRBV4-1; size: NA
CDR3: CAWSVRQGPTHTPYEQYF; DNA: TGTGCCTGGAGTGTGAGGCAGGGCCCCACACATACCCCCTACGAGCAGTACTTC; D: NA; J: TRBJ2-7; V: TRBV30; size: NA
CDR3: CASKTDRGFRHEQYF; DNA: TGCGCCAGCAAAACCGACAGGGGTTTTCGACACGAGCAGTACTTC; D: TRBD1; J: TRBJ2-7; V: TRBV5-1; size: NA